Following are 16 T cell receptor beta chains from one sample sequenced in a study of OX40 agonist ivuxolimab in advanced cancers. TCRdb's table, derived via immunoSEQ multiplex PCR, lists solely in-frame clones and lacks some. This sample yields tens of thousands of clones, of which almost 85% are seen a single time; approximately 5.1% belongs to the top ten. The source was CD4+ or CD8+ T cells sorted from blood, collected in a trial of the OX40 agonist ivuxolimab. These receptor sequences come from an adult with an advanced solid tumor such as melanoma, head and neck, liver or kidney cancer.

The rearrangement joins TRBV11-3 to TRBJ2-7, with 8 bases identical to TRBD2. From germline, CDR1 is SGHNT and CDR2 YENEEA. This CDR3 has 15 amino acids. The ends lost 5 bases at V and 5 bases at J; junction bases unmatched: 11. CDR3 region: CASSPPGTRRNEQYF. CDR3 coding DNA: TGTGCCAGCAGCCCCCCCGGGACTAGGAGGAACGAGCAGTACTTC. The full variable domain, completed using reference TRBV11-3 and TRBJ2-7, is EAGVVQSPRYKIIEKKQPVAFWCNPISGHNTLYWYLQNLGQGPELLIRYENEEAVDDSQLPKDRFSAERLKGVDSTLKIQPAELGDSAVYLCASSPPGTRRNEQYFGPGTRLTVT.

The genes are TRBV28 and TRBJ2-1; no definite D call. In germline, CDR1 is MDHEN, CDR2 SYDVKM. The CDR3 loop spans 13 amino acids. V was trimmed by 2 bases and J by 6 bases, leaving 8 bases between them. The CDR3 region has the DNA TGTGCCAGCAGTTTAGGGAACTTCAATGAGCAGTTCTTC. Protein sequence: CASSLGNFNEQFF. Full variable domain (outside the CDR3, taken from reference TRBV28 and TRBJ2-1): DVKVTQSSRYLVKRTGEKVFLECVQDMDHENMFWYRQDPGLGLRLIYFSYDVKMKEKGDIPEGYSVSREKKERFSLILESASTNQTSMYLCASSLGNFNEQFFGPGTRLTVL.

The chain carries TRBV7-2 and TRBJ2-7; the D is unclear. Germline V gene lookup returns CDR1 SGHTA and CDR2 FQGNSA. The length of the CDR3 is 15 residues. V was shortened by 2 bases and J by 6 bases, with 17 bases between the two germline ends. This chain's CDR3 is CASSLNTRARFEQYF. The DNA for the CDR3 is TGTGCCAGCAGCTTAAATACCAGAGCGAGATTCGAGCAGTACTTC.

The gene calls are TRBV6-1 and TRBJ2-5; TRBD2 might be the D (5 bases). V lost 3 bases and J lost 4, with 12 bases in between. Germline loops: CDR1 MNHNS, CDR2 SASEGT. The CDR3 extends over 14 amino acids. In nucleotides, the CDR3 is TGTGCCAGCAGTGACTTCGGGGTATCAGAGACCCAGTACTTC. It encodes CASSDFGVSETQYF.

The gene calls are TRBV18 and TRBJ2-7; D is perhaps TRBD1 (5 bases). Germline assignment: CDR1 KGHSH and CDR2 LQKENI. V was clipped by 4 bases and J by 2 bases, with 12 bases between them. This CDR3 comprises 14 residues. The DNA of the CDR3 is TGTGCCAGCTCACTTGGGGCCCAAACCTACGAGCAGTACTTC. It translates to CASSLGAQTYEQYF.

This clone turned up a few times. This chain links TRBV7-2 with TRBJ2-3; the D is unclear. V dropped 6 bases and J dropped 0 bases, with 7 bases sitting between them. Germline V gives CDR1 SGHTA, CDR2 FQGNSA. CDR3 length: 13 amino acids. The CDR3 bases are TGTGCCAGCAGGAAACCCAGCACAGATACGCAGTATTTT. Translation gives CASRKPSTDTQYF.

The chain couples TRBV15 to TRBJ1-1, with D perhaps TRBD1 (5 bases). The germline CDR1 and CDR2 sequences are LNHNV and YYDKDF (reference sequence). The CDR3 runs 15 residues. Trimming shortened V by 6 bases and J by 3 bases, and 17 bases separated the two germline ends. The CDR3 coding sequence is TGTGCCACCAGGCCCCGCAAGACAGACTACACTGAAGCTTTCTTT. As protein: CATRPRKTDYTEAFF.

J is TRBJ1-4 and V is TRBV18; 11 nucleotides align to TRBD1. CDR3 length equals 18 residues. The V and J ends lost 4 bases and 5 bases, in that order; junction bases with no gene match: 12. Germline CDR1 reads KGHSH; CDR2 reads LQKENI. CDR3 coding DNA: TGTGCCAGCTCACAATTCCGGACAGGGGGCTCGGAAAATGAAAAACTGTTTTTT. Its translation: CASSQFRTGGSENEKLFF.

The chain links TRBV7-8 to TRBJ2-7, with 7 bases identical to TRBD1. CDR1 is SGHVS, CDR2 FQNEAQ, per germline. This CDR3 has 15 residues. Unmatched junction bases numbered 6, after V lost 2 bases and J lost 2 bases. CDR3 sequence reads: CASSLRTGIAYEQYF. The CDR3 nucleotides read TGTGCCAGCAGCTTACGGACAGGTATAGCCTACGAGCAGTACTTC.

In this sample, this clone turned up once. The gene calls are TRBV7-2 and TRBJ1-6; D ambiguous. The germline V and J ends were trimmed by 2 bases and 9 bases, with 8 bases remaining between them. This CDR3 comprises 13 residues. Per the germline V gene, CDR1 is SGHTA and CDR2 is FQGNSA. CDR3 residues: CASSLLFGSPLHF. CDR3 sequence (DNA): TGTGCCAGCAGCTTATTGTTCGGTTCACCCCTCCACTTT. The full variable domain, its missing parts supplied by reference TRBV7-2 and TRBJ1-6, is GAGVSQSPSNKVTEKGKDVELRCDPISGHTALYWYRQSLGQGLEFLIYFQGNSAPDKSGLPSDRFSAERTGGSVSTLTIQRTQQEDSAVYLCASSLLFGSPLHFGNGTRLTVT.

The V gene is TRBV4-3, the J gene TRBJ1-1; 8 nucleotides line up with TRBD1. J lost 6 bases, V lost 0 bases, and 6 bases had no gene match. This CDR3 region has 15 residues. Germline CDR1 and CDR2: LGHNA and YSLEER. CDR3 in DNA: TGCGCCAGCAGCCAAGATAAGAACAGGGGGGCTGAAGCTTTCTTT. Translation: CASSQDKNRGAEAFF.

This clone was recorded a few times. The rearrangement links TRBV5-1 to TRBJ2-7, with 9 bases that match TRBD2. Trimming removed 4 bases from V and 6 bases from J; junction bases left unmatched: 8. The CDR3 contains 14 residues. In germline, CDR1 is SGHRS, CDR2 YFSETQ. DNA of the CDR3: TGCGCCAGCAGCCCTAGCGGGACCTCCGGCGAGCAGTACTTC. This codes for CASSPSGTSGEQYF.

The chain combines TRBV7-2 with TRBJ2-5; TRBD1 agrees at 7 bases. Germline V gives CDR1 SGHTA, CDR2 FQGNSA. The CDR3 has 16 residues. Losses at the gene ends were 2 bases for V and 1 base for J; bases not matched to a gene: 7. CDR3 DNA: TGTGCCAGCAGCTTAAGGTGGGGACAGCCCCAAGAGACCCAGTACTTC. Translating gives CASSLRWGQPQETQYF.

The gene calls are TRBV28 and TRBJ1-5; D is uncertain. V lost 2 bases and J lost 7, with 12 bases in between. This CDR3 has 14 amino acids. Germline CDR1 and CDR2: MDHEN and SYDVKM. The CDR3: CASSLGGFYQPQHF. In DNA form, the CDR3 reads TGTGCCAGCAGTTTAGGAGGGTTTTACCAGCCCCAGCATTTT.

The chain joins TRBV2 to TRBJ2-7; D may be TRBD1 (5 bases). V lost 2 bases to trimming and J lost 4 bases, with 12 bases between them. The V gene's germline CDR1 is SNHLY and CDR2 FYNNEI. The CDR3 contains 14 residues. CDR3 nucleotides: TGTGCCAGCAGTGAACGGTCAGGGATATACGAGCAGTACTTC. It translates to CASSERSGIYEQYF.

The chain has TRBV7-9 and TRBJ2-1; D may correspond to TRBD1 or TRBD2 (5 bases each). CDR3 length: 15 residues. Per germline, CDR1 SEHNR and CDR2 FQNEAQ (reference sequence). V was clipped by 5 bases and J by 12 bases, with 23 bases between them. CDR3 region: CASSRIQGRDVGQFF. CDR3 coding DNA: TGTGCCAGCAGCCGTATCCAGGGCAGGGACGTAGGGCAGTTCTTC.